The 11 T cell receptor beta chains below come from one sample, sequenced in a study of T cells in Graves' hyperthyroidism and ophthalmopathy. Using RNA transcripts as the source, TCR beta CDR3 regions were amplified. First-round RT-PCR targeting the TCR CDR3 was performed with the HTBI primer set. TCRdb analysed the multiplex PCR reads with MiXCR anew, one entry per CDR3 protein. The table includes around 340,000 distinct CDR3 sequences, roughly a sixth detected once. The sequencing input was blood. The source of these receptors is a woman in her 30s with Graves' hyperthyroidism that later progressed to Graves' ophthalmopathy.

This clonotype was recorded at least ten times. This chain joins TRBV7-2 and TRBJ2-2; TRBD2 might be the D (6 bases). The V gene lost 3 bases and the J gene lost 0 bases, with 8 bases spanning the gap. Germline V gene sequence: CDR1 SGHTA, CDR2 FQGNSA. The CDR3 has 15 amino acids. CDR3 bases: TGTGCCAGCAGCTTTAGCGGACCGAACACCGGGGAGCTGTTTTTT. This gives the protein CASSFSGPNTGELFF.

Here the CDR3 reads CASSELRDQNEQFF. CDR3 nucleotides: TGTGCCAGCAGTGAATTGAGGGACCAGAATGAGCAGTTCTTC. The chain carries TRBV2 and TRBJ2-1; either TRBD1 or TRBD2 may fit D (5 bases each). The CDR3 totals 14 residues. Germline CDR1 and CDR2: SNHLY and FYNNEI. The V gene lost 2 bases and the J gene lost 7 bases, with 12 bases spanning the gap.

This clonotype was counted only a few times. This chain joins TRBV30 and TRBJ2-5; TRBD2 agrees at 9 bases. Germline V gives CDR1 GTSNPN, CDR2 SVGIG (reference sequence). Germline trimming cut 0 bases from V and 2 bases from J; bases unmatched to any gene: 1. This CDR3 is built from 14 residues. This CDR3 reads CAWSVGLAQETQYF. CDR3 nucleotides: TGTGCCTGGAGTGTAGGACTAGCGCAAGAGACCCAGTACTTC.

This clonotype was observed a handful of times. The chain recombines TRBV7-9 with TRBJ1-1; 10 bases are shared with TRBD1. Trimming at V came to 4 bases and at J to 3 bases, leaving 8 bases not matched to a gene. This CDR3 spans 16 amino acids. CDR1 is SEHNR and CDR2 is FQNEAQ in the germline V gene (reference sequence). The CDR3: CASSSGQGVIDTEAFF. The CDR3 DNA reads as TGTGCCAGCAGCTCAGGACAGGGGGTGATAGACACTGAAGCTTTCTTT.

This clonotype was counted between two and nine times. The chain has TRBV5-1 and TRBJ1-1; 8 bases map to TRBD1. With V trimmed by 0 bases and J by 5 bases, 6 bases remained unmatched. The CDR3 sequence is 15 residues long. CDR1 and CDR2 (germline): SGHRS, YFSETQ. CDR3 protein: CASSLDPGGQTEAFF. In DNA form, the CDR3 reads TGCGCCAGCAGCTTGGACCCAGGGGGCCAGACTGAAGCTTTCTTT.

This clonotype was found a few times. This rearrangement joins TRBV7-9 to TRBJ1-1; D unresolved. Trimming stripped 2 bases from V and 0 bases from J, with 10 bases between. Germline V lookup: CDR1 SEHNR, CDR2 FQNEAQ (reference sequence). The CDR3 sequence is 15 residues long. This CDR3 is CASSLPLVLNTEAFF. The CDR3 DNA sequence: TGTGCCAGCAGCTTACCGTTGGTATTGAACACTGAAGCTTTCTTT.

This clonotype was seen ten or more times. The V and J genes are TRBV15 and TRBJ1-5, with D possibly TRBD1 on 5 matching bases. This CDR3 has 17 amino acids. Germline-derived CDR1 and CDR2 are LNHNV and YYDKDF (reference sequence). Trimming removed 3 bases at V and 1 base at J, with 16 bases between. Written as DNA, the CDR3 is TGTGCCACCAGCAGGCTTCGGGGCTGGGGGAGCAATCAGCCCCAGCATTTT. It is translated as CATSRLRGWGSNQPQHF. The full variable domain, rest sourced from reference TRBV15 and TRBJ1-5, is DAMVIQNPRYQVTQFGKPVTLSCSQTLNHNVMYWYQQKSSQAPKLLFHYYDKDFNNEADTPDNFQSRRPNTSFCFLDIRSPGLGDTAMYLCATSRLRGWGSNQPQHFGDGTRLSIL.

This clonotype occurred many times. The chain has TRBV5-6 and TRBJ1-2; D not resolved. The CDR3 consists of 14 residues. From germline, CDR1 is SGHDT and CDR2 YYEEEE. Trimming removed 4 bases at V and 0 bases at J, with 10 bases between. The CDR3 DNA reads TGTGCCAGCAGCACATTGGGTGCTAACTATGGCTACACCTTC. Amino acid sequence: CASSTLGANYGYTF. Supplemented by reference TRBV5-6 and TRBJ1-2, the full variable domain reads DAGVTQSPTHLIKTRGQQVTLRCSPKSGHDTVSWYQQALGQGPQFIFQYYEEEERQRGNFPDRFSGHQFPNYSSELNVNALLLGDSALYLCASSTLGANYGYTFGSGTRLTVV.

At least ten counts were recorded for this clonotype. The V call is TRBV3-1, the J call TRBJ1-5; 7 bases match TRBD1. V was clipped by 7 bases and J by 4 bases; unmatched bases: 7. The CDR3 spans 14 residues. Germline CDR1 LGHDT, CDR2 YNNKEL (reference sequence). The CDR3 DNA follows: TGTGCCAGCATCCCGGGACAGAGAAATCAGCCCCAGCATTTT. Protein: CASIPGQRNQPQHF.

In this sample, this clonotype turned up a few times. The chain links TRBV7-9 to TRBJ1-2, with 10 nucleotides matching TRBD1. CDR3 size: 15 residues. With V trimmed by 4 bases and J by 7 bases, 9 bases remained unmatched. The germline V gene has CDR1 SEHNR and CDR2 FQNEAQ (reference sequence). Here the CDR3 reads CASSSRDRGNAGYTF. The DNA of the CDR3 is TGTGCCAGCAGCTCCCGGGACAGGGGAAATGCTGGCTACACCTTC. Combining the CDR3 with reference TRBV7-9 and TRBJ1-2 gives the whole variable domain DTGVSQNPRHKITKRGQNVTFRCDPISEHNRLYWYRQTLGQGPEFLTYFQNEAQLEKSRLLSDRFSAERPKGSFSTLEIQRTEQGDSAMYLCASSSRDRGNAGYTFGSGTRLTVV.

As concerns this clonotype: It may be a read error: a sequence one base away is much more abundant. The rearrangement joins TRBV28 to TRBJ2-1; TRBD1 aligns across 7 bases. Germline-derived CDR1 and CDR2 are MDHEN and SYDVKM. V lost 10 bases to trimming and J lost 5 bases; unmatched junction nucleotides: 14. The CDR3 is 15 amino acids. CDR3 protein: CATPRGGQRHNEQFF. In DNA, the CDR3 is TGTGCCACCCCCCGAGGGGGACAGCGACACAATGAGCAGTTCTTC.